What follows are 2 T cell receptor beta chains derived from one specimen sequenced in a study of CDR3 diversity in severe acne. TCRdb called the PCR reads again in MiXCR, with one record for every CDR3 protein. The repertoire has 90,000 or so distinct CDR3 sequences, around 50% of them found once; the top ten carry about 9.5%. The sequencing input was blood. These receptors were collected from a male donor in good health, serving as a control.

The rearrangement links TRBV10-3 to TRBJ2-1; TRBD2 matches 10 bases. The length of the CDR3 is 15 residues. The germline CDR1 and CDR2 sequences are ENHRY and SYGVKD. Trimming cost V 5 bases and J 3 bases; bases outside gene matches: 4. CDR3 coding DNA: TGTGCCATCAGTCCAGGGACTAGCGACTACAATGAGCAGTTCTTC. Protein sequence: CAISPGTSDYNEQFF.

Many counts were recorded for this clonotype. The chain uses TRBV7-8 and TRBJ2-1; no definite D call. The ends were cut back, 1 base at V and 5 bases at J, with 15 bases in the middle. In germline, CDR1 is SGHVS, CDR2 FQNEAQ. The length of the CDR3 is 16 residues. The DNA for the CDR3 is TGTGCCAGCAGCTTAGGGACGGTCCTTGGGGACAATGAGCAGTTCTTC. This sequence encodes CASSLGTVLGDNEQFF. The full variable domain, rest sourced from reference TRBV7-8 and TRBJ2-1, is GAGVSQSPRYKVAKRGQDVALRCDPISGHVSLFWYQQALGQGPEFLTYFQNEAQLDKSGLPSDRFFAERPEGSVSTLKIQRTQQEDSAVYLCASSLGTVLGDNEQFFGPGTRLTVL.